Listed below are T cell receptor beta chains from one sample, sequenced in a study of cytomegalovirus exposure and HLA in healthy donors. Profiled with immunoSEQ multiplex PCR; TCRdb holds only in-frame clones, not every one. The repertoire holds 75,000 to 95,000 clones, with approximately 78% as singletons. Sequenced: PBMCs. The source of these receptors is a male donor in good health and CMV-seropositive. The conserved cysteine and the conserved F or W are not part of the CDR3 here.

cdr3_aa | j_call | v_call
SVEGSGGTEAF | TRBJ1-1 | TRBV29-1
ASSLPGQGEDYGYT | TRBJ1-2 | TRBV28
ASKKGRSPYGYT | TRBJ1-2 | TRBV2
ASSNRGILNTEAF | TRBJ1-1 | TRBV27
ASSFETGAPYEQY | TRBJ2-7 | TRBV27
ASSQLNIVNEKLF | TRBJ1-4 | TRBV4-1
AWSGQGAWEPQH | TRBJ1-5 | TRBV30
ATSREVVGRGAHEQY | TRBJ2-7 | TRBV15
AWGPRGTEAF | TRBJ1-1 | TRBV30
ASSYPLAGGEETQY | TRBJ2-5 | TRBV6-5
ASSAGPSSYNEQF | TRBJ2-1 | TRBV5-1
ASRKPTDGYT | TRBJ1-2 | TRBV2
ASSEWRSSTDTQY | TRBJ2-3 | TRBV25-1
ASSLVGGTSTDTQY | TRBJ2-3 | TRBV11-2
ASSPMTSGRAHEQY | TRBJ2-7 | TRBV5-4
ASKTGGLIDTQY | TRBJ2-3 | TRBV2
ASSDSPYEQY | NA | TRBV6-1
ASSLIGQGLNYGYT | TRBJ1-2 | TRBV27
ASSASQVGGNTIY | TRBJ1-3 | TRBV2
ATSRGTGIAEAF | TRBJ1-1 | TRBV15
ASSYSSLAAYEQY | TRBJ2-7 | TRBV6-5
ASSRQGTKAF | TRBJ1-1 | TRBV4-2
ASSQFPLDRAASYEQY | TRBJ2-7 | TRBV4-1
ASSRGSGQSYEQY | TRBJ2-7 | TRBV27
ASSYAGTRYEQY | TRBJ2-7 | TRBV6-5
ASSSHPPGQIRTNYGYT | TRBJ1-2 | TRBV7-2
ASKDYRALNTEAF | TRBJ1-1 | TRBV6-5
ASRPGSTNTGELF | TRBJ2-2 | TRBV6-5
ASSLGGTGETEAF | TRBJ1-1 | TRBV7-9
ASSFAQVNTEAF | TRBJ1-1 | TRBV5-1
ASSHSTEKLF | TRBJ1-4 | TRBV4-2
ASSPGQGRTGYGYT | TRBJ1-2 | TRBV5-1
ASSYQGGSEETQY | TRBJ2-5 | TRBV27
ASAFTGISYEQY | TRBJ2-7 | TRBV27
ASSPTRHQQY | TRBJ2-5 | TRBV27
ASSPDDRGYEQY | TRBJ2-7 | TRBV7-9
SVEGRPNEQF | TRBJ2-1 | TRBV29-1
ASSAGQLYNEQF | TRBJ2-1 | TRBV11-2
ASSYLLGAAETQY | TRBJ2-5 | TRBV5-4
ATTTGGEQF | TRBJ2-1 | TRBV6-5
ASSLSETRGPDTQY | TRBJ2-3 | TRBV7-2
ASSPRQIPEEQY | TRBJ2-7 | TRBV19
ASSSIETGTEAF | TRBJ1-1 | TRBV5-6
ASSDQRGSNTGELF | TRBJ2-2 | TRBV7-8
ASSLDGTGGEKLF | TRBJ1-4 | TRBV5-1
AVGGSSGANVLT | TRBJ2-6 | TRBV7-2
ATGARGYEQY | TRBJ2-7 | TRBV19
ASSLVGGGGNEQF | TRBJ2-1 | TRBV7-2
STQGSGGHYGYT | TRBJ1-2 | TRBV29-1
ASAYTGGAYEQY | TRBJ2-7 | TRBV5-1